This is a list of T cell receptor beta chains from one sample in a study of cytomegalovirus exposure and HLA in healthy donors. Repertoires were generated with immunoSEQ multiplex PCR, while TCRdb's copy carries only in-frame clones and drops some. This sample has roughly 190,000 clones, with under 9.5% found just once. The sample consisted of PBMCs. Receptors were obtained from a woman aged 25 to 45 in good health and CMV-seropositive. Each CDR3 is given with its conserved first and last residue.

j_gene: TRBJ1-1
v_gene: TRBV10-1
CDR3aa: CASRTAKNTEAFF

j_gene: TRBJ1-4
v_gene: TRBV27
CDR3aa: CASSFAYGTADEKLFF

j_gene: TRBJ2-7
v_gene: TRBV10-1
CDR3aa: CATAPDRDGYEQYF

j_gene: TRBJ1-1
v_gene: TRBV19
CDR3aa: CASKEIAATEAFF

j_gene: TRBJ2-3
v_gene: TRBV2
CDR3aa: CASTIKKASGRVVVDTQYF

j_gene: TRBJ1-1
v_gene: TRBV6-5
CDR3aa: CASGRQGMNTEAFF

j_gene: TRBJ1-5
v_gene: TRBV6-1
CDR3aa: CASSIGGTSGQPQHF

j_gene: TRBJ1-3
v_gene: TRBV4-2
CDR3aa: CASSTTGGGNTIYF

j_gene: TRBJ2-1
v_gene: TRBV4-2
CDR3aa: CASSPTLAQLSNAQFF

j_gene: TRBJ1-4
v_gene: TRBV5-1
CDR3aa: CASSLDRLGEKLFF

j_gene: TRBJ1-3
v_gene: TRBV7-6
CDR3aa: CASSLGPLGTGNTIYF

j_gene: TRBJ1-1
v_gene: TRBV7-9
CDR3aa: CASSLGLRGSAFF

j_gene: TRBJ2-4
v_gene: TRBV30
CDR3aa: CAWSRGELAKNIQYF

j_gene: TRBJ1-1
v_gene: TRBV4-2
CDR3aa: CASSQEVGANTEAFF

j_gene: TRBJ1-1
v_gene: TRBV7-9
CDR3aa: CASKLGGTEAFF

j_gene: TRBJ2-7
v_gene: TRBV11-2
CDR3aa: CASSRGGDYEQYF

j_gene: TRBJ1-1
v_gene: TRBV4-2
CDR3aa: CASSQDHFAVNTEAFF

j_gene: TRBJ2-1
v_gene: TRBV10-2
CDR3aa: CATLSRRNEQFF

j_gene: TRBJ1-3
v_gene: TRBV4-2
CDR3aa: CASSQDRRSGSGNTIYF

j_gene: TRBJ2-7
v_gene: TRBV7-9
CDR3aa: CASSYGRGYEQYF

j_gene: TRBJ2-7
v_gene: TRBV2
CDR3aa: CASTSGTRTYEQYF

j_gene: TRBJ2-3
v_gene: TRBV7-3
CDR3aa: CASSPRLQDTQYF

j_gene: TRBJ2-7
v_gene: TRBV7-9
CDR3aa: CAIPGQSYEQYF

j_gene: NA
v_gene: TRBV2
CDR3aa: CASTGDRRGRPYYEQYF

j_gene: TRBJ2-3
v_gene: TRBV5-6
CDR3aa: CASSPGALIGTDTQYF

j_gene: TRBJ2-1
v_gene: TRBV7-9
CDR3aa: CASSPRGDRVGNEQFF

j_gene: TRBJ2-7
v_gene: TRBV7-8
CDR3aa: CASSFAPTSGIPYEQYF

j_gene: TRBJ2-3
v_gene: TRBV27
CDR3aa: CASSRQGAFTDTQYF

j_gene: TRBJ2-1
v_gene: TRBV5-8
CDR3aa: CASRLGLAGPYNEQFF

j_gene: TRBJ2-7
v_gene: TRBV23-1
CDR3aa: CAGGGQGLYEQYF

j_gene: TRBJ2-5
v_gene: TRBV5-1
CDR3aa: CASSLGGIAGVSETQYF

j_gene: TRBJ2-7
v_gene: TRBV6-5
CDR3aa: CASSYTGTGEYEQYF

j_gene: TRBJ2-7
v_gene: TRBV29-1
CDR3aa: CSVRDSISYEQYF

j_gene: TRBJ1-4
v_gene: TRBV12-2
CDR3aa: CASRLGQGGGNEKLFF

j_gene: TRBJ1-5
v_gene: TRBV4-1
CDR3aa: CASSQDLFQPQHF

j_gene: TRBJ1-1
v_gene: TRBV27
CDR3aa: CASSQQSLNTEAFF

j_gene: TRBJ2-7
v_gene: TRBV15
CDR3aa: CATSREASRGGTPPYEQYF

j_gene: TRBJ2-5
v_gene: TRBV5-1
CDR3aa: CASSLFKETQYF

j_gene: TRBJ1-1
v_gene: TRBV28
CDR3aa: CASSTSRQGAGTEAFF

j_gene: TRBJ1-1
v_gene: TRBV29-1
CDR3aa: CSVEGGNTEAFF

j_gene: TRBJ2-1
v_gene: TRBV11-2
CDR3aa: CASSLGSSGTYNEQFF

j_gene: TRBJ1-1
v_gene: TRBV9
CDR3aa: CASSATLRAGGNTEAFF

j_gene: TRBJ2-7
v_gene: TRBV7-2
CDR3aa: CASSLIAGVYEQYF

j_gene: TRBJ2-7
v_gene: TRBV9
CDR3aa: CASSVGTSGRDEQYF

j_gene: TRBJ2-3
v_gene: TRBV2
CDR3aa: CASRTTGGSTDTQYF

j_gene: TRBJ2-5
v_gene: TRBV25-1
CDR3aa: CASSEFSGRGLETQYF

j_gene: TRBJ2-3
v_gene: TRBV10-2
CDR3aa: CASIRADTQYF

j_gene: TRBJ2-1
v_gene: TRBV5-1
CDR3aa: CASSRAEWSAGGDGDEQFF

j_gene: TRBJ1-1
v_gene: TRBV10-3
CDR3aa: CAIAWPGGTEAFF

j_gene: TRBJ2-5
v_gene: TRBV19
CDR3aa: CASSTHYRDRGPLYQETQYF

j_gene: TRBJ1-2
v_gene: TRBV4-1
CDR3aa: CASSQDRDRAGYGYTF